This T cell receptor beta chain was observed in a study of control samples from healthy donors and cancer patients (dated by TCRdb to the early 2020s). The CDR3 has 15 amino acids, counting the end cysteine and phenylalanine. Left in the record is the CDR3 DNA by itself, 45 bases read in frame from the first base. Via the germline V gene, CDR1 is SNHLY and CDR2 FYNNEI. V and J lose 6 bases and 3 bases, and a span of 15 bases separates them. As concerns this clone: Its antigen is unknown. No base qualities exist here, and no much larger clone lies one base off it.

The library came from the immunoSEQ multiplex PCR assay. TCRdb obtained this table from immuneACCESS and retained in-frame rearrangements with V and J assigned. These tables miss some clones; where compared with another copy, unresolved V genes account for less than half of the shortfall, and the remainder is unexplained. The sample profile shows approximately 41,000 clones; 94% of them were found once. More than 20% of the sample is in the top ten clones. What was sequenced was blood. The chain couples TRBV2 to TRBJ1-5, and perhaps TRBD1 as D gene, on 5 matching bases. This sequence originates from a man between 60 and 70 years old in good health. For the CDR3, the sequence is CASRGGVYYNQPQHF. In nucleotide form, the sequence is TGTGCCAGCAGGGGGGGAGTGTACTACAATCAGCCCCAGCATTTT.